Each of the 2 T cell receptor beta chains below was sequenced from the same sample in a study of T cells in Graves' hyperthyroidism and ophthalmopathy. Researchers took RNA transcripts and amplified the TCR beta CDR3 regions from them. The HTBI primer set served for first-round RT-PCR of the TCR CDR3. One entry per CDR3 protein, called by TCRdb with MiXCR from the multiplex PCR reads. The profile covers around 500,000 distinct CDR3 sequences, with about 15% appearing a single time and over 15% taken by the ten largest. The sample was blood. The receptor set was obtained from a woman aged 18-35 years with Graves' hyperthyroidism.

The sample holds a few counts of this clonotype. The chain employs TRBV5-1 and TRBJ2-7, with D possibly TRBD2 on 5 matching bases. The germline V gene has CDR1 SGHRS and CDR2 YFSETQ. The CDR3 length is 13 residues. V was clipped by 7 bases and J by 4 bases, with 15 bases between them. This CDR3 reads CASHAVPGYEQYF. The DNA of the CDR3 is TGCGCCAGCCACGCCGTGCCGGGATACGAGCAGTACTTC.

This clonotype occurred many times. The gene calls are TRBV12-3 or TRBV12-4 and TRBJ2-2, with D possibly being TRBD1 (6 bases). V dropped 5 bases and J dropped 7 bases, with 14 bases sitting between them. CDR3 length equals 14 residues. CDR3 coding DNA: TGTGCCAGCAGTCCCAGGGGTGGCGGCGGGGAGCTGTTTTTT. This translates into CASSPRGGGGELFF.